The source of this T cell receptor (beta chain) is a study of identical twins. Study-level points and caveats: The degree of excess twin sharing was weaker in beta out-of-frame sequences. Zero-insertion analyses were open to partial confounding by invariant MAIT and iNKT cells.

TCRdb fed the 5' RACE reads into MiXCR, producing one record per CDR3 protein. In the table there are about 570,000 distinct CDR3 sequences, 9.5% to 10% of which are singletons. Germline V gene sequence: CDR1 LGHNA, CDR2 YNFKEQ. The V segment lost 4 bases and the J segment 6 bases; nucleotides outside the gene matches: 9. This CDR3 is 16 amino acids long. This clonotype was observed at least ten times. What it recognizes is unknown. The same specimen was also included in a second study, on yellow fever vaccine responses in identical twins.

Material: PBMCs. The receptor was isolated from a woman under 30 in good health. The chain has TRBV4-2 and TRBJ2-2; TRBD1 matches at 9 bases. Here the CDR3 reads CASSREMGQGSGELFF. The CDR3 nucleotides read TGTGCCAGCAGCCGAGAAATGGGACAGGGCTCCGGGGAGCTGTTTTTT.